The 10 T cell receptor beta chains reported below all come from one sample, sequenced in a study of cytomegalovirus exposure and HLA in healthy donors. PCR involved 60 Vbeta and 13 Jbeta primers. Profiled with immunoSEQ multiplex PCR; TCRdb holds only in-frame clones, not every one. The top ten hold roughly 4% of the sample, which has around 120,000 clones, about 80% seen once. The sequenced sample consisted of PBMCs. These receptors came from a middle-aged woman in good health and CMV-seronegative.

This rearrangement joins TRBV2 to TRBJ1-5, with 7 bases fitting TRBD1. Per germline, CDR1 SNHLY and CDR2 FYNNEI. V gave up 3 bases and J gave up 8 bases; unmatched junction bases: 10. CDR3 size: 15 residues. For the CDR3, the DNA is TGTGCCAGCAGTGAGGACAGGCACCCCAGGGAGCCCCAGCATTTT. This encodes CASSEDRHPREPQHF. Combining the CDR3 with reference TRBV2 and TRBJ1-5 gives the whole variable domain EPEVTQTPSHQVTQMGQEVILRCVPISNHLYFYWYRQILGQKVEFLVSFYNNEISEKSEIFDDQFSVERPDGSNFTLKIRSTKLEDSAMYFCASSEDRHPREPQHFGDGTRLSIL.

The chain employs TRBV7-8 and TRBJ2-3, with D maybe TRBD2 (6 bases). The CDR3 has 15 residues. Germline-derived CDR1 and CDR2 are SGHVS and FQNEAQ. Trimming left V 5 bases short and J 3 bases short, with 15 bases between. The CDR3 spells CASSPGGTSTDTQYF. The CDR3 region has the DNA TGTGCCAGCAGCCCCGGCGGGACTTCTACAGATACGCAGTATTTT.

This clone was recorded only once. The gene calls are TRBV5-1 and TRBJ2-7, with TRBD2 as a possible D gene (5 bases). The V end was cut by 2 bases, the J end by 2 bases, with 8 bases between. CDR1 is SGHRS, CDR2 YFSETQ, per germline. This CDR3 comprises 13 residues. CDR3 residues: CASSLGLTYEQYF. CDR3 DNA: TGCGCCAGCAGCTTAGGACTCACCTACGAGCAGTACTTC. Together with reference TRBV5-1 and TRBJ2-7, the CDR3 gives the full variable domain: KAGVTQTPRYLIKTRGQQVTLSCSPISGHRSVSWYQQTPGQGLQFLFEYFSETQRNKGNFPGRFSGRQFSNSRSEMNVSTLELGDSALYLCASSLGLTYEQYFGPGTRLTVT.

This clone was counted between two and nine times. The rearrangement joins TRBV4-3 to TRBJ1-6; D gene uncertain. The CDR3 loop spans 15 amino acids. V lost 0 bases to trimming and J lost 7 bases, with 10 bases between them. Germline values: CDR1 LGHNA, CDR2 YSLEER. The CDR3 DNA is TGCGCCAGCAGCCAAGATCTCCAGTCCAATTCACCCCTCCACTTT. The encoded protein is CASSQDLQSNSPLHF.

The chain is built from TRBV28 and TRBJ1-3; possible D gene TRBD1, 5 bases. The V end lost 7 bases, the J end lost 1 base, and 17 bases lay between the germline ends. This CDR3 is 16 amino acids long. Germline V CDR1 and CDR2: MDHEN, SYDVKM. This CDR3 is CASTSPRRGSGNTIYF. The CDR3 DNA reads TGTGCCAGCACCTCCCCCAGGAGGGGTTCTGGAAACACCATATATTTT.

In its sample, this clone was seen a few times. The chain has TRBV10-3 and TRBJ2-2, with D hard to call. Trimming shortened V by 0 bases and J by 5 bases, and 7 bases separated the two germline ends. This CDR3 region has 14 residues. Germline lookup yields CDR1 ENHRY and CDR2 SYGVKD. CDR3 coding DNA: TGTGCCATCAGTGAGTCGGGCAGTACCGGGGAGCTGTTTTTT. The encoded protein is CAISESGSTGELFF.

The V call is TRBV15, the J call TRBJ1-4; D gene uncertain. V shed 3 bases and J shed 2 bases, with 13 bases lying between them. From germline, CDR1 is LNHNV and CDR2 YYDKDF (reference sequence). This CDR3 is built from 16 residues. As DNA, the CDR3 is TGTGCCACCAGCAGCCTGCGTGGAGGGACTAATGAAAAACTGTTTTTT. This gives the protein CATSSLRGGTNEKLFF. Combining the CDR3 with reference TRBV15 and TRBJ1-4 gives the whole variable domain DAMVIQNPRYQVTQFGKPVTLSCSQTLNHNVMYWYQQKSSQAPKLLFHYYDKDFNNEADTPDNFQSRRPNTSFCFLDIRSPGLGDTAMYLCATSSLRGGTNEKLFFGSGTQLSVL.

This sequence joins TRBV29-1 and TRBJ1-2; 12 nucleotides align to TRBD1. Trimming at V came to 5 bases and at J to 0 bases, leaving 13 bases not matched to a gene. The CDR3 is 18 residues long. Germline V gene lookup returns CDR1 SQVTM and CDR2 ANQGSEA. The CDR3 bases are TGCAGCGTTACCTCAGTGGGGACAGGGGGCTTTTCTAACTATGGCTACACCTTC. Translating it yields CSVTSVGTGGFSNYGYTF.

This chain connects TRBV5-1 to TRBJ2-7, with a tentative D call TRBD1 (5 bases). There are 13 residues in the CDR3. Germline V gene lookup returns CDR1 SGHRS and CDR2 YFSETQ. The V and J ends lost 6 bases and 0 bases respectively, with 10 bases between them. DNA of the CDR3: TGCGCCAGCAACTCTGACAGCTCCTACGAGCAGTACTTC. Its translation is CASNSDSSYEQYF.

The rearrangement joins TRBV9 to TRBJ1-2, with D perhaps TRBD1 (6 bases). Trimming left V 0 bases short and J 0 bases short, with 12 bases between. Germline V gene lookup returns CDR1 SGDLS and CDR2 YYNGEE. The CDR3 has 16 residues. The CDR3 spells CASSVAGTGTNYGYTF. CDR3 nucleotide sequence: TGTGCCAGCAGCGTAGCTGGAACAGGGACTAACTATGGCTACACCTTC. The entire variable domain, with the rest obtained from reference TRBV9 and TRBJ1-2, is as follows: DSGVTQTPKHLITATGQRVTLRCSPRSGDLSVYWYQQSLDQGLQFLIQYYNGEERAKGNILERFSAQQFPDLHSELNLSSLELGDSALYFCASSVAGTGTNYGYTFGSGTRLTVV.